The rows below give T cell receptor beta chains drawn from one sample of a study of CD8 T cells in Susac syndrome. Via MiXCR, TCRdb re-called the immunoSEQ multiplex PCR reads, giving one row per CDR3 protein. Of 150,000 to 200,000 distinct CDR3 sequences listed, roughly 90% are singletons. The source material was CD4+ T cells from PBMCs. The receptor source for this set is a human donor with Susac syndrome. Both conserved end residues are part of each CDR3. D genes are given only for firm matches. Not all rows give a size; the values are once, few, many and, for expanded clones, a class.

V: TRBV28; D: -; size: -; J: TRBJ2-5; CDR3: CASSSSRTKETQYF; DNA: TGTGCCAGCAGTTCTTCTAGGACAAAAGAGACCCAGTACTTC
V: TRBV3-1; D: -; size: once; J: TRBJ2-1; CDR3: CASSQVESEQFF; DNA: TGTGCCAGCAGCCAAGTTGAAAGTGAGCAGTTCTTC
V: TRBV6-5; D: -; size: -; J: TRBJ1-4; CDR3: CASSSREGPGKLFF; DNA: TGTGCCAGCAGTTCCCGGGAGGGACCGGGAAAACTGTTTTTT
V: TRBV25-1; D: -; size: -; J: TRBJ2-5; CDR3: CASSPTPSGETQYF; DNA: TGTGCCAGCAGCCCCACCCCCTCCGGTGAGACCCAGTACTTC
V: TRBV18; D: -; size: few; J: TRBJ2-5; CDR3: CASSPSGETQYF; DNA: TGTGCCAGCTCACCTTCGGGAGAGACCCAGTACTTC
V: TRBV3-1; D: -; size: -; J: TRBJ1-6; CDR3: CASSEEGIYNSPLHF; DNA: TGTGCCAGCAGCGAGGAGGGGATTTATAATTCACCCCTCCACTTT
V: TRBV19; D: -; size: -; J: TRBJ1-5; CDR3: CASAGFSGSNQPQHF; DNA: TGTGCCAGTGCTGGTTTTAGTGGGAGCAATCAGCCCCAGCATTTT
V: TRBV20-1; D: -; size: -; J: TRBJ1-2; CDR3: CSAPRPEYGYTF; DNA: TGCAGTGCCCCCAGACCAGAGTATGGCTACACCTTC
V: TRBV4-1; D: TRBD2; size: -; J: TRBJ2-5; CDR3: CASSQVAGGTQETQYF; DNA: TGCGCCAGCAGCCAAGTGGCGGGGGGGACCCAAGAGACCCAGTACTTC
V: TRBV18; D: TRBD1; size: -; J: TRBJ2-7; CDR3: CASSKGQGVHEQYF; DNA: TGTGCCAGCTCAAAGGGACAGGGTGTCCACGAGCAGTACTTC
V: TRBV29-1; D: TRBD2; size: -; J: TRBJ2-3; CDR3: CSVSASGTTDTQYF; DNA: TGCAGCGTGTCGGCTAGCGGAACCACAGATACGCAGTATTTT
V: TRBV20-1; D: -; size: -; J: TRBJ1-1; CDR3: CSARYGRNTEAFF; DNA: TGCAGTGCTAGATATGGCAGAAACACTGAAGCTTTCTTT
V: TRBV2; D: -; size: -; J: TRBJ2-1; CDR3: CASSERGTPVGEQFF; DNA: TGTGCCAGCAGTGAGAGGGGGACTCCCGTCGGTGAGCAGTTCTTC
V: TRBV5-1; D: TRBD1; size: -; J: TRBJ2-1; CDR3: CASSLAPAGGNEQFF; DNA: TGCGCCAGCAGCTTGGCCCCGGCAGGGGGCAATGAGCAGTTCTTC
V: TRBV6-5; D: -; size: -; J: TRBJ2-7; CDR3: CASSYSTGVGYEQYF; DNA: TGTGCCAGCAGTTACTCGACTGGGGTGGGCTACGAGCAGTACTTC
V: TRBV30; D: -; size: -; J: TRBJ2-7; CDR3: CAWSIRGFSYEQYF; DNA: TGTGCCTGGAGTATTAGAGGTTTCTCCTACGAGCAGTACTTC
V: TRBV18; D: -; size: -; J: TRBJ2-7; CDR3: CASSPLTPGGSYEQYF; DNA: TGTGCCAGCTCACCACTAACTCCAGGGGGGTCCTACGAGCAGTACTTC
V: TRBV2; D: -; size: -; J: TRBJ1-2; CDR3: CASSPGGAYGYTF; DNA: TGTGCCAGCAGTCCGGGAGGAGCCTATGGCTACACCTTC
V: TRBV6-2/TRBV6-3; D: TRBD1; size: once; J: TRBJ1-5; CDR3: CASRPTGVNQPQHF; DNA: TGTGCCAGCAGGCCGACAGGGGTAAATCAGCCCCAGCATTTT
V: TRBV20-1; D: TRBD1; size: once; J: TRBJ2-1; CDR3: CSARGPSGQGYNEQFF; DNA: TGCAGTGCTAGAGGCCCCTCGGGACAGGGATACAATGAGCAGTTCTTC